One sample yielded the 21 T cell receptor beta chains listed below, sequenced in a study of T-cell reconstitution after alpha-beta-depleted transplantation in children (dated by TCRdb to about 2016). Library preparation employed PCR. The sequencer was an Illumina HiSeq 2500. TCR libraries were prepared with molecular barcoding, using unique molecular identifiers to normalize TCRbeta repertoire quantification. Starting from the raw public reads, TCRdb applied fastp trimming at Q25, assembled clones with MiXCR and retained in-frame beta chains. Rows merge per CDR3 protein into single entries with the most common DNA and genes. The table for this sample lists some 200,000 distinct CDR3 sequences; 6% to 7% of them were counted only once. Of the sample, around 3% is held by the ten largest clones. Sequenced here: PBMCs from the stem cell graft donor, sampled from the stem cell graft. Source of these receptors: a human donor who donated a stem cell graft to a child with Wiskott-Aldrich syndrome.

This clonotype appeared many times. This chain uses TRBV20-1 with TRBJ2-7; 7 bases fit TRBD1. V was clipped by 6 bases and J by 0 bases; unmatched bases: 17. This CDR3 comprises 17 residues. Looked up from germline, CDR1 is DFQATT and CDR2 is SNEGSKA (reference sequence). The CDR3 DNA sequence: TGCAGTGCCGCCGGGACAGCGGATGACTTGAGCTCCTACGAGCAGTACTTC. It codes for CSAAGTADDLSSYEQYF.

This clonotype has ten or more counts. The chain employs TRBV15 and TRBJ1-1; D unclear. Trimming removed 6 bases from V and 0 bases from J, with 8 bases in between. Germline V gene data show CDR1 as LNHNV and CDR2 as YYDKDF (reference sequence). The CDR3 sequence is 13 residues long. The CDR3 nucleotides are TGTGCCACCAGACTATATTTGAACACTGAAGCTTTCTTT. Translation gives CATRLYLNTEAFF.

This chain links TRBV19 with TRBJ2-6, with TRBD1 as a possible D gene (6 bases). The germline CDR1 and CDR2 sequences are LNHDA and SQIVND (reference sequence). The V end was cut by 3 bases, the J end by 3 bases, with 9 bases between. The CDR3 covers 15 residues. Here the CDR3 DNA reads TGTGCCAGTAGTATGGGGACACTTGGGGCCAACGTCCTGACTTTC. Residues: CASSMGTLGANVLTF.

This clonotype appeared many times. This chain joins TRBV5-1 and TRBJ2-2; TRBD1 matches 10 bases. V was clipped by 3 bases and J by 2 bases; unmatched bases: 10. This CDR3 comprises 18 residues. The germline CDR1 and CDR2 sequences are SGHRS and YFSETQ. The CDR3 nucleotides read TGCGCCAGCAGCTGGGACAGGGGAACCCTAATAAACACCGGGGAGCTGTTTTTT. Protein: CASSWDRGTLINTGELFF. Based on the CDR3 plus reference TRBV5-1 and TRBJ2-2, the full variable domain is KAGVTQTPRYLIKTRGQQVTLSCSPISGHRSVSWYQQTPGQGLQFLFEYFSETQRNKGNFPGRFSGRQFSNSRSEMNVSTLELGDSALYLCASSWDRGTLINTGELFFGEGSRLTVL.

This clonotype occurred many times. The V call is TRBV4-3, the J call TRBJ2-7; 7 bases match TRBD2. Germline V lookup: CDR1 LGHNA, CDR2 YSLEER. Trimming took 0 bases from V and 6 from J; bases not matched to a gene: 5. The CDR3 is 14 amino acids. The CDR3: CASSQDSGLTEQYF. The DNA of the CDR3 is TGCGCCAGCAGCCAAGATAGCGGGTTGACCGAGCAGTACTTC.

This clonotype came up many times. The chain employs TRBV6-2 or TRBV6-3 and TRBJ2-1; no definite D call. This CDR3 is built from 11 residues. The V gene's germline CDR1 is MNHEY and CDR2 SVGEGT. V was cut by 4 bases and J by 15 bases, with 13 bases left in between. CDR3 amino acids: CASSLAGTWFF. The CDR3 nucleotides read TGTGCCAGCAGTTTGGCCGGAACGTGGTTCTTC.

This clonotype was seen at least ten times. The rearrangement joins TRBV11-2 to TRBJ2-7; weak D call: TRBD1 (6 bases). V was trimmed by 6 bases and J by 4 bases, leaving 16 bases between them. Germline V lookup: CDR1 SGHAT, CDR2 FQNNGV. This CDR3 has 14 amino acids. DNA for the CDR3: TGTGCCAGCAGGCCTACAGGGACCTCTTACGAGCAGTACTTC. Translation gives CASRPTGTSYEQYF.

This clonotype was seen at least ten times. The chain employs TRBV10-3 and TRBJ2-3; possibly TRBD1 for D (6 bases). V lost 3 bases and J 7 bases, leaving 20 bases between the germline ends. The germline V gene encodes CDR1 ENHRY and CDR2 SYGVKD. This CDR3 has 16 amino acids. The CDR3 here is CAISEGDNSGPYTQYF. DNA for the CDR3: TGTGCCATCAGTGAAGGGGACAATTCCGGACCCTATACGCAGTATTTT.

The table lists this clonotype with many counts. The rearrangement joins TRBV12-3 or TRBV12-4 to TRBJ1-4, with 9 bases fitting TRBD1. The trim removed 6 bases at V and 6 bases at J, leaving 5 bases unmatched. This CDR3 region has 14 residues. The CDR3 sequence is CASRRTGAHEKLFF. The DNA for the CDR3 is TGTGCCAGCAGAAGGACAGGGGCGCATGAAAAACTGTTTTTT.

This clonotype was recorded a few times. V usage is TRBV20-1 and J usage is TRBJ1-3; tentatively, D is TRBD1 (5 bases). Germline CDR1 and CDR2: DFQATT and SNEGSKA (reference sequence). This CDR3 is built from 13 residues. The ends were cut back, 2 bases at V and 2 bases at J, with 7 bases in the middle. The CDR3 region is CSARWGTGNTIYF. The CDR3 bases are TGCAGTGCTAGATGGGGGACTGGAAACACCATATATTTT.

Notes on this clonotype: One end of the junction does not line up with germline, which may come from a read error. This rearrangement joins TRBV20-1 to TRBJ2-7, with 14 bases lining up with TRBD2. Germline V gene sequence: CDR1 DFQATT, CDR2 SNEGSKA (reference sequence). The CDR3 is 17 residues long. The CDR3 sequence: CCARRTSGRSHSYEQYF. CDR3 DNA: TGCTGTGCTAGAAGGACTAGCGGGAGGAGCCATTCCTACGAGCAGTACTTC.

The table lists this clonotype with a few counts. The chain couples TRBV18 to TRBJ2-1, with 9 bases lining up with TRBD1. The germline V gene has CDR1 KGHSH and CDR2 LQKENI. Trimming at V came to 5 bases and at J to 7 bases, leaving 15 bases not matched to a gene. The CDR3 extends over 17 amino acids. CDR3 in amino acids: CASSSPGTGTTQNEQFF. CDR3 coding DNA: TGTGCCAGCTCATCGCCCGGGACAGGGACCACCCAAAATGAGCAGTTCTTC.

The V gene is TRBV30, the J gene TRBJ1-5; TRBD1 agrees at 7 bases. The germline V gene encodes CDR1 GTSNPN and CDR2 SVGIG (reference sequence). CDR3 length equals 13 residues. V gave up 2 bases and J gave up 3 bases; unmatched junction bases: 1. The chain's CDR3 is CAWSTGVNQPQHF. CDR3 nucleotides: TGTGCCTGGAGTACAGGGGTCAATCAGCCCCAGCATTTT.

This clonotype has at least ten counts. The CDR3 DNA reads as TGTGCCAGCAACTCCAGGGTGTACCAAGAGACCCAGTACTTC. Protein sequence: CASNSRVYQETQYF. The rearrangement links TRBV6-2 or TRBV6-3 to TRBJ2-5; a possible D gene is TRBD1 (5 bases). V was clipped by 7 bases and J by 0 bases, with 12 bases between them. The germline V gene has CDR1 MNHEY and CDR2 SVGEGT. The CDR3 totals 14 residues.

This clonotype has just a few counts. The chain joins TRBV3-1 to TRBJ2-7; TRBD2 matches at 7 bases. With 4 bases clipped from V and 3 bases from J, the junction kept 9 bases outside the gene matches. Germline-derived CDR1 and CDR2 are LGHDT and YNNKEL (reference sequence). The CDR3 consists of 15 residues. The CDR3 DNA is TGTGCCAGCAGCCCCCAGGCGGGAGCCCTCTACGAGCAGTACTTC. Protein product: CASSPQAGALYEQYF.

This clonotype was recorded many times. The chain recombines TRBV29-1 with TRBJ2-7; D is unresolved. Per germline, CDR1 SQVTM and CDR2 ANQGSEA. The V end lost 1 base, the J end lost 0 bases, and 4 bases lay between the germline ends. This CDR3 is built from 12 residues. This CDR3 reads CSVEVNSYEQYF. The CDR3, as DNA: TGCAGCGTTGAAGTCAACTCCTACGAGCAGTACTTC.

The sample holds many counts of this clonotype. This chain links TRBV12-3 or TRBV12-4 with TRBJ2-7; 12 nucleotides line up with TRBD1. There are 15 residues in the CDR3. V gave up 5 bases and J gave up 0 bases; unmatched junction bases: 2. The CDR3 sequence: CASSRGQGASYEQYF. CDR3 DNA sequence: TGTGCCAGCAGTAGGGGACAGGGGGCCTCCTACGAGCAGTACTTC.

This clonotype was seen ten or more times. The chain joins TRBV12-3 or TRBV12-4 to TRBJ1-4; D perhaps matches TRBD1 (5 bases). The CDR3 runs 15 residues. V was cut by 5 bases and J by 8 bases, with 18 bases left in between. Here the CDR3 reads CASSQRSRVLEKLFF. In DNA, the CDR3 is TGTGCCAGCAGTCAACGGAGCAGGGTGTTAGAAAAACTGTTTTTT.

This clonotype was seen repeatedly, ten times or more. The chain combines TRBV3-1 with TRBJ1-1, with 7 bases aligning to TRBD1. Germline CDR1 and CDR2: LGHDT and YNNKEL (reference sequence). V shed 4 bases and J 6 bases; nucleotides not matched to a gene: 8. The CDR3 spans 14 residues. Here the CDR3 DNA reads TGTGCCAGCAGCCTAGCGGTGCAGGGGGCTGAAGCTTTCTTT. This gives the protein CASSLAVQGAEAFF.

This clonotype has a count of ten or more. The gene calls are TRBV5-1 and TRBJ1-6; D is undetermined. CDR1 and CDR2 (germline): SGHRS, YFSETQ. The V end was cut by 1 base, the J end by 10 bases, with 9 bases between. The CDR3 consists of 13 residues. CDR3 loop: CASSLYSESPLHF. The CDR3 DNA is TGCGCCAGCAGCTTGTATTCGGAATCACCCCTCCACTTT.

This rearrangement joins TRBV12-3 or TRBV12-4 to TRBJ2-2; no definite D call. This CDR3 contains 14 residues. V was shortened by 8 bases and J by 3 bases, with 13 bases between the two germline ends. The CDR3 coding sequence is TGTGCCAGCGACGCCCTCAGCGACACCGGGGAGCTGTTTTTT. Encoded protein: CASDALSDTGELFF.